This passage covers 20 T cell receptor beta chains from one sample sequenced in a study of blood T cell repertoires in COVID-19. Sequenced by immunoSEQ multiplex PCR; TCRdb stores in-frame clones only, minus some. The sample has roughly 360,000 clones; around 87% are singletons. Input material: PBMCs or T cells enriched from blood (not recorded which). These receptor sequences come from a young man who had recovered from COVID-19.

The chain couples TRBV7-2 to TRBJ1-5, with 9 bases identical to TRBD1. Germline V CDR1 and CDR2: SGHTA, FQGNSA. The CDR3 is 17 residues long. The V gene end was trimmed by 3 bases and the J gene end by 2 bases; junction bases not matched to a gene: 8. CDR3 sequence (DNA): TGTGCCAGCAGCTTTGACAGGGGGGGTTTAGGCAATCAGCCCCAGCATTTT. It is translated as CASSFDRGGLGNQPQHF.

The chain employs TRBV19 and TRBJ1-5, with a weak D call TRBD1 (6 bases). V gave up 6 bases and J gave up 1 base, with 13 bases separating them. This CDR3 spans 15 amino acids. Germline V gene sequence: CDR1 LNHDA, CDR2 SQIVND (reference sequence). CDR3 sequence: CASRLGGGSNQPQHF. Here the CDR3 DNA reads TGTGCCAGTAGATTAGGGGGTGGGAGCAATCAGCCCCAGCATTTT.

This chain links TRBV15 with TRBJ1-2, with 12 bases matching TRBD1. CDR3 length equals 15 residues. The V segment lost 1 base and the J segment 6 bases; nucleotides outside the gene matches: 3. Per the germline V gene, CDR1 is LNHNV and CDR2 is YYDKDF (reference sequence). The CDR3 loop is CATSRAGTGGHGYTF. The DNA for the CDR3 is TGTGCCACCAGCAGAGCCGGGACAGGGGGCCATGGCTACACCTTC.

This CDR3 is CASSTVDTQYF. The CDR3 bases are TGTGCCAGTAGTACGGTGGATACGCAGTATTTT. The chain joins TRBV19 to TRBJ2-3; D uncertain. The CDR3 is made up of 11 amino acids. The V end lost 4 bases, the J end lost 6 bases, and 5 bases lay between the germline ends. Germline loops: CDR1 LNHDA, CDR2 SQIVND (reference sequence).

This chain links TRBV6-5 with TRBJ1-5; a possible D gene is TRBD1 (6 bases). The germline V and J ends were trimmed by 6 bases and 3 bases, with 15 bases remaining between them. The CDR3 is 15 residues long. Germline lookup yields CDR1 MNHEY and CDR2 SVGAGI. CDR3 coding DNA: TGTGCCAGCAGCGACGAGGGGGGGGCCAATCAGCCCCAGCATTTT. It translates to CASSDEGGANQPQHF.

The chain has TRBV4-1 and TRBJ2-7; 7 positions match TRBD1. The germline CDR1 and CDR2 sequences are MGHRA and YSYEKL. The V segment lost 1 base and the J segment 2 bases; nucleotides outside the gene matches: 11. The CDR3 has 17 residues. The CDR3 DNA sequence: TGCGCCAGCAGCCAAGGGCTCGGGACAGCGAACCCCTACGAGCAGTACTTC. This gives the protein CASSQGLGTANPYEQYF.

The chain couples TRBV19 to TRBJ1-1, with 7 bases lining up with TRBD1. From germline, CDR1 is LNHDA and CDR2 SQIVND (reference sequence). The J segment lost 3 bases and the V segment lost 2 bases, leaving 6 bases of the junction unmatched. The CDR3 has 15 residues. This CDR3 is CASSINRGGDTEAFF. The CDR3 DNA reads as TGTGCCAGTAGTATAAACAGGGGAGGTGACACTGAAGCTTTCTTT.

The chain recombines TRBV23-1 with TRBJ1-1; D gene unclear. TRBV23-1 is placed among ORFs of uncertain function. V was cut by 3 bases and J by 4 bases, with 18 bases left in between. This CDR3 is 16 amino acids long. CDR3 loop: CASSQSRKGRGTEAFF. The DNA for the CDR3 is TGCGCCAGCAGTCAGTCGCGGAAGGGTCGGGGCACTGAAGCTTTCTTT.

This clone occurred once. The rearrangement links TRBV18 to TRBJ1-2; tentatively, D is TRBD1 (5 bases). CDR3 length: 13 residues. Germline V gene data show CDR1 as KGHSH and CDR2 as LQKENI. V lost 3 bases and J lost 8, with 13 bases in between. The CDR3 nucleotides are TGTGCCAGCTCACCCTTGGGGCCTCAAGGCTACACCTTC. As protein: CASSPLGPQGYTF.

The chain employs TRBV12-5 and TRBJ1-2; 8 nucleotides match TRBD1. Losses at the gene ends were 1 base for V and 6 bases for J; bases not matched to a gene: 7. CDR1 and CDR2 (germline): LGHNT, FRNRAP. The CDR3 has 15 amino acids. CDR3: CASGLDHRQGNGYTF. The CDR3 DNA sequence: TGTGCTAGTGGTTTGGACCATAGACAGGGGAATGGCTACACCTTC.

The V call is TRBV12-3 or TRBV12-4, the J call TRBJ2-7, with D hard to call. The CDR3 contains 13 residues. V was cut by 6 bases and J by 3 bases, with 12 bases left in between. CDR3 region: CASSHDMVYEQYF. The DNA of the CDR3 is TGTGCCAGCAGCCACGACATGGTCTACGAGCAGTACTTC.

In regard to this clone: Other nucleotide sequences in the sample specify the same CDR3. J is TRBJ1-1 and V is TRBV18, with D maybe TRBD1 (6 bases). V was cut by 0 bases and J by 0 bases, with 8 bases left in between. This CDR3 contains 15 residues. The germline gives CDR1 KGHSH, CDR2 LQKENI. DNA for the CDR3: TGTGCCAGCTCACCACCCGGACAGCTGAACACTGAAGCTTTCTTT. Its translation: CASSPPGQLNTEAFF.

The CDR3 loop reads CAISVSTYGYTF. CDR3 DNA sequence: TGTGCCATCAGTGTTAGTACCTATGGCTACACCTTC. The V and J genes are TRBV10-3 and TRBJ1-2; D gene ambiguous. CDR3 size: 12 residues. V lost 4 bases to trimming and J lost 4 bases, with 7 bases between them. The germline CDR1 and CDR2 sequences are ENHRY and SYGVKD.

The CDR3 reads CASSQAPLPQDTQYF. The CDR3 DNA sequence: TGTGCCAGCAGCCAAGCCCCCTTGCCCCAGGATACGCAGTATTTT. This sequence joins TRBV3-1 (or the pseudogene TRBV3-2) and TRBJ2-3, with D uncertain. The CDR3 totals 15 residues. Germline values: CDR1 LGHDT, CDR2 YNNKEL (reference sequence). The ends were cut back, 1 base at V and 6 bases at J, with 14 bases in the middle.

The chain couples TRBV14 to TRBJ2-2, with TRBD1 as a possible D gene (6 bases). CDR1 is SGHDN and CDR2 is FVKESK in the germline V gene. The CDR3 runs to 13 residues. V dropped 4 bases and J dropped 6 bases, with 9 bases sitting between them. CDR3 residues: CASSRTVAGELFF. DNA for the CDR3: TGTGCCAGCAGCCGGACAGTAGCCGGGGAGCTGTTTTTT.

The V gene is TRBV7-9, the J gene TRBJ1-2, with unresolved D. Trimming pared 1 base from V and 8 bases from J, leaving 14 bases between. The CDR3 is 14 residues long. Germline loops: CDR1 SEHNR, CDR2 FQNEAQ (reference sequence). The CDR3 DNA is TGTGCCAGCAGCTTAGAGGAGGAAGACGGAGGCTACACCTTC. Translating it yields CASSLEEEDGGYTF.

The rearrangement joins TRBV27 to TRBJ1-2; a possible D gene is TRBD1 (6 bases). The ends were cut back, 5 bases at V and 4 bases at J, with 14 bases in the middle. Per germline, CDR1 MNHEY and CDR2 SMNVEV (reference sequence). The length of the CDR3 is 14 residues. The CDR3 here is CASSKTGFGYGYTF. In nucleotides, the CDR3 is TGTGCCAGCAGTAAAACAGGGTTTGGCTATGGCTACACCTTC.

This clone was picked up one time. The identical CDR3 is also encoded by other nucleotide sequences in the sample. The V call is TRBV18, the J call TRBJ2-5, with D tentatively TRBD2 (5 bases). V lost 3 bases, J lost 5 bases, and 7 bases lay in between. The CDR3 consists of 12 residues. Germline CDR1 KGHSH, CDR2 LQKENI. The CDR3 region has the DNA TGTGCCAGCTCACCCCGCGGGGAGACCCAGTACTTC. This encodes CASSPRGETQYF.

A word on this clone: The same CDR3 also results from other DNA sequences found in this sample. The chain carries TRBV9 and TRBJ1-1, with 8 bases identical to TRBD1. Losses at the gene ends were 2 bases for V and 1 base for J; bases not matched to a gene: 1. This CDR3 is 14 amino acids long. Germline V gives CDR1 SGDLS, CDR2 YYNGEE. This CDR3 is CASSVTGENTEAFF. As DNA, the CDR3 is TGTGCCAGCAGCGTGACAGGGGAGAACACTGAAGCTTTCTTT.

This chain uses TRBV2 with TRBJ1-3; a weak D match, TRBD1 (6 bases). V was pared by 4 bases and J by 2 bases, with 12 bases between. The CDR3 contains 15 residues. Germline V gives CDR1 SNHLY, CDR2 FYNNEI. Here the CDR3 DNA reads TGTGCCAGCAGTGGGAACCCAGGGGCTGGAAACACCATATATTTT. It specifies CASSGNPGAGNTIYF. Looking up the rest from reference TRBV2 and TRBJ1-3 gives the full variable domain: EPEVTQTPSHQVTQMGQEVILRCVPISNHLYFYWYRQILGQKVEFLVSFYNNEISEKSEIFDDQFSVERPDGSNFTLKIRSTKLEDSAMYFCASSGNPGAGNTIYFGEGSWLTVV.